This passage covers 29 T cell receptor beta chains from one sample sequenced in a study of cytomegalovirus exposure and HLA in healthy donors. A multiplex PCR was run with 60 Vbeta primers and 13 Jbeta primers. Sequenced by immunoSEQ multiplex PCR; TCRdb stores in-frame clones only, minus some. The table shows 90,000 to 130,000 clones, with about 70% occurring only once. Sequencing input: PBMCs. The source is a woman in her twenties or thirties in good health and CMV-seronegative.

This clone was detected a few times. V and J are TRBV5-1 and TRBJ2-5; D is ambiguous. CDR1 and CDR2 from the germline V gene are SGHRS and YFSETQ. The CDR3 has 14 residues. Deletions cut 0 bases from V and 0 bases from J, with 6 bases between. This CDR3 is CASSLGGNQETQYF. CDR3 in DNA: TGCGCCAGCAGCTTGGGAGGCAACCAAGAGACCCAGTACTTC.

This chain connects TRBV29-1 to TRBJ2-7, with a possible D match to TRBD2 (7 bases). The CDR3 extends over 12 amino acids. The V gene lost 7 bases and the J gene lost 2 bases, with 12 bases spanning the gap. The V gene's germline CDR1 is SQVTM and CDR2 ANQGSEA. In nucleotides, the CDR3 is TGCAGCGGCGGGGGCTCTCCCTACGAGCAGTACTTC. Translated: CSGGGSPYEQYF.

In this sample, this clone turned up once. The gene calls are TRBV5-1 and TRBJ2-1; 8 bases are a match to TRBD1. CDR1 SGHRS and CDR2 YFSETQ come from the germline V gene. The CDR3 length is 14 residues. V gave up 7 bases and J gave up 4 bases; unmatched junction bases: 7. The CDR3 here is CASGGTGEYNEQFF. The CDR3 nucleotides are TGCGCCAGCGGAGGGACAGGCGAATACAATGAGCAGTTCTTC.

The chain links TRBV6-5 to TRBJ1-1, with 7 positions matching TRBD1. Germline CDR1 and CDR2: MNHEY and SVGAGI. The CDR3 is 14 amino acids. Germline trimming cut 5 bases from V and 4 bases from J; bases unmatched to any gene: 7. The CDR3 is CASSQTGDGTEAFF. As DNA, the CDR3 is TGTGCCAGCAGTCAAACAGGGGATGGCACTGAAGCTTTCTTT.

This clone was seen just once. J is TRBJ1-3 and V is TRBV2; D call uncertain. The CDR3 is 13 residues long. Trimming cost V 8 bases and J 4 bases, with 12 bases left between them. Germline CDR1 reads SNHLY; CDR2 reads FYNNEI. The CDR3 spells CASRRGKGNTIYF. DNA of the CDR3: TGTGCCAGCCGGCGGGGAAAGGGAAACACCATATATTTT.

V is TRBV29-1 and J is TRBJ2-2, with D tentatively TRBD1 (6 bases). CDR3 length equals 13 residues. Germline loops: CDR1 SQVTM, CDR2 ANQGSEA. V was shortened by 2 bases and J by 7 bases, with 11 bases between the two germline ends. The CDR3 DNA reads as TGCAGCGTTGAAACAGGGCTGGGCGGGGAGCTGTTTTTT. The encoded protein is CSVETGLGGELFF.

The V gene is TRBV4-3, the J gene TRBJ1-2, with D possibly being TRBD1 (6 bases). The CDR3 is 14 amino acids. Trimming removed 2 bases from V and 10 bases from J, with 17 bases in between. Germline V gives CDR1 LGHNA, CDR2 YSLEER. CDR3 DNA sequence: TGCGCCAGCAGCCAACCAGGGGCAGGGCCCGCCTACACCTTC. Its protein product is CASSQPGAGPAYTF.

This clone was seen a handful of times. The chain uses TRBV20-1 and TRBJ2-5; D is undetermined. Trimming left V 5 bases short and J 5 bases short, with 9 bases between. The CDR3 runs to 11 residues. Germline CDR1 is DFQATT and CDR2 is SNEGSKA (reference sequence). CDR3 sequence reads: CSAHTSETQYF. The CDR3 DNA sequence: TGCAGTGCTCACACCTCGGAGACCCAGTACTTC.

The chain is built from TRBV7-9 and TRBJ1-1, with D perhaps matching TRBD1 (6 bases). The CDR3 covers 15 residues. Germline CDR1 reads SEHNR; CDR2 reads FQNEAQ (reference sequence). V gave up 5 bases and J gave up 1 base, with 14 bases separating them. The CDR3 loop reads CASSEQGGPNTEAFF. CDR3 coding DNA: TGTGCCAGCAGCGAACAGGGCGGACCGAACACTGAAGCTTTCTTT.

This clone has a single count. The J gene is TRBJ1-1, the V gene TRBV6-1; perhaps TRBD1 as D (5 bases). The CDR3 runs to 14 residues. The germline V and J ends were trimmed by 4 bases and 1 base, with 10 bases remaining between them. Germline CDR1 MNHNS, CDR2 SASEGT. The CDR3 bases are TGTGCCAGCAGTGTGGGGCCACAGAACACTGAAGCTTTCTTT. Translated, it gives CASSVGPQNTEAFF.

The chain employs TRBV5-1 and TRBJ1-1, with a weak D call TRBD1 (6 bases). The CDR3 totals 15 residues. Germline values: CDR1 SGHRS, CDR2 YFSETQ. The V gene lost 0 bases and the J gene lost 4 bases, with 13 bases spanning the gap. CDR3 sequence (DNA): TGCGCCAGCAGCTTGGGGAACAGGGAGGGCACTGAAGCTTTCTTT. Encoded protein: CASSLGNREGTEAFF.

This rearrangement joins TRBV6-1 to TRBJ1-2; 8 bases line up with TRBD1. The germline CDR1 and CDR2 sequences are MNHNS and SASEGT. The CDR3 is 14 amino acids. With V trimmed by 5 bases and J by 5 bases, 7 bases remained unmatched. Written as DNA, the CDR3 is TGTGCCAGCAGTCCCAGGGGGCCCAGGTATGGCTACACCTTC. It is translated as CASSPRGPRYGYTF.

The chain combines TRBV19 with TRBJ1-6, with TRBD1 identical over 10 bases. CDR1 is LNHDA, CDR2 SQIVND, per germline (reference sequence). V shed 0 bases and J 7 bases; nucleotides not matched to a gene: 6. The CDR3 loop spans 17 amino acids. In DNA form, the CDR3 reads TGTGCCAGTAGTATAGATTATGACAGGGGGCTCAATTCACCCCTCCACTTT. It specifies CASSIDYDRGLNSPLHF.

This chain connects TRBV7-9 to TRBJ2-3; 9 positions match TRBD2. Germline CDR1 SEHNR, CDR2 FQNEAQ (reference sequence). The ends lost 8 bases at V and 2 bases at J; junction bases unmatched: 2. This CDR3 spans 13 amino acids. CDR3 in DNA: TGTGCCAGCGCTAGCGGGAACACAGATACGCAGTATTTT. Amino acid sequence: CASASGNTDTQYF.

This clone has just a few counts. V usage is TRBV6-5 and J usage is TRBJ2-1; 13 bases match TRBD2. CDR3 length equals 16 residues. Germline V gene lookup returns CDR1 MNHEY and CDR2 SVGAGI. V lost 4 bases and J lost 7; bases outside the gene matches: 7. In nucleotides, the CDR3 is TGTGCCAGCAGTTCAGGACTAGCGGGAGCCAATAATGAGCAGTTCTTC. It is translated as CASSSGLAGANNEQFF.

V is TRBV30 and J is TRBJ1-5; D may be TRBD1 (6 bases). Germline values: CDR1 GTSNPN, CDR2 SVGIG (reference sequence). Trimming pared 2 bases from V and 7 bases from J, leaving 12 bases between. The CDR3 contains 13 residues. CDR3 sequence: CAWSRGYEQPQHF. CDR3 DNA sequence: TGTGCCTGGAGTAGGGGGTATGAGCAGCCCCAGCATTTT.

This clone showed up just once. This chain links TRBV2 with TRBJ1-5; D unclear. This CDR3 contains 14 residues. Germline V CDR1 and CDR2: SNHLY, FYNNEI. The germline V and J ends were trimmed by 6 bases and 3 bases, with 12 bases remaining between them. CDR3 in DNA: TGTGCCAGCAGGACGGGAACTCCCAATCAGCCCCAGCATTTT. Its protein product is CASRTGTPNQPQHF.

This chain links TRBV19 with TRBJ1-1; 7 bases map to TRBD1. Germline lookup yields CDR1 LNHDA and CDR2 SQIVND (reference sequence). The CDR3 covers 14 residues. Trimming took 5 bases from V and 4 from J; bases not matched to a gene: 7. The CDR3 is CASSETGISTEAFF. CDR3 nucleotide sequence: TGTGCCAGTAGTGAGACAGGGATTAGCACTGAAGCTTTCTTT.

This chain connects TRBV7-9 to TRBJ2-7; D is perhaps TRBD1 (6 bases). The germline V and J ends were trimmed by 5 bases and 6 bases, with 11 bases remaining between them. Germline CDR1 is SEHNR and CDR2 is FQNEAQ (reference sequence). The CDR3 runs 12 residues. The CDR3 region has the DNA TGTGCCAGCAGCCCAAGGGGGTCCGAGCAGTACTTC. Translation gives CASSPRGSEQYF.

This chain links TRBV30 with TRBJ1-1; D remains ambiguous. The CDR3 consists of 12 residues. V was clipped by 3 bases and J by 4 bases, with 9 bases between them. Germline V gene data show CDR1 as GTSNPN and CDR2 as SVGIG (reference sequence). CDR3 DNA sequence: TGTGCCTGGAGCAAGGGAGGCACTGAAGCTTTCTTT. It is translated as CAWSKGGTEAFF.

The CDR3 DNA reads as TGTGCCAGCAGTTACGCCGGGACAGGGGAAAATTGGGCTTTCTTT. This codes for CASSYAGTGENWAFF. V gene TRBV6-5 combines with J gene TRBJ1-1; 10 nucleotides align to TRBD1. The CDR3 is 15 amino acids. Losses at the gene ends were 2 bases for V and 11 bases for J; bases not matched to a gene: 11. Germline V lookup: CDR1 MNHEY, CDR2 SVGAGI.

The chain has TRBV6-1 and TRBJ1-1, with D maybe TRBD1 (5 bases). Germline lookup yields CDR1 MNHNS and CDR2 SASEGT. Trimming pared 7 bases from V and 3 bases from J, leaving 9 bases between. The CDR3 runs to 12 residues. The CDR3 reads CASIDRYTEAFF. CDR3 sequence (DNA): TGTGCCAGCATAGACAGATACACTGAAGCTTTCTTT.

This clone was recorded once. Other DNA sequences in the sample encode the same CDR3. The chain has TRBV29-1 and TRBJ1-5; 7 bases fit TRBD1. With 7 bases clipped from V and 3 bases from J, the junction kept 3 bases outside the gene matches. Germline V gene sequence: CDR1 SQVTM, CDR2 ANQGSEA. The CDR3 is 12 residues long. DNA of the CDR3: TGCAGCGCAGGGACAGCCAATCAGCCCCAGCATTTT. It is translated as CSAGTANQPQHF.

The chain recombines TRBV27 with TRBJ2-7, with D maybe TRBD2 (6 bases). V was pared by 5 bases and J by 0 bases, with 11 bases between. The CDR3 contains 14 residues. The germline V gene has CDR1 MNHEY and CDR2 SMNVEV (reference sequence). CDR3 protein: CASSLAMSSYEQYF. In nucleotides, the CDR3 is TGTGCCAGCAGTCTAGCGATGAGCTCCTACGAGCAGTACTTC.

This sequence joins TRBV11-1 and TRBJ2-7, with 8 bases aligning to TRBD2. V shed 5 bases and J 3 bases; nucleotides not matched to a gene: 6. The CDR3 extends over 14 amino acids. The germline V gene encodes CDR1 SGHAT and CDR2 FQDESV (reference sequence). CDR3 residues: CASSPQRESYEQYF. CDR3 in DNA: TGTGCCAGCAGCCCTCAGCGGGAGAGCTACGAGCAGTACTTC. The whole variable domain, remainder taken from reference TRBV11-1 and TRBJ2-7, is EAEVAQSPRYKITEKSQAVAFWCDPISGHATLYWYRQILGQGPELLVQFQDESVVDDSQLPKDRFSAERLKGVDSTLKIQPAELGDSAMYLCASSPQRESYEQYFGPGTRLTVT.

The genes are TRBV7-2 and TRBJ2-7, with 7 bases identical to TRBD1. CDR1 and CDR2 from the germline V gene are SGHTA and FQGNSA. The CDR3 totals 16 residues. Trimming at V came to 3 bases and at J to 6 bases, leaving 14 bases not matched to a gene. The CDR3 nucleotides are TGTGCCAGCAGCTTCCAGACCTTACAGGGGAAAAGCGAGCAGTACTTC. It yields the protein CASSFQTLQGKSEQYF.

J is TRBJ1-2 and V is TRBV30; 11 nucleotides agree with TRBD1. The V gene end was trimmed by 3 bases and the J gene end by 4 bases; junction bases not matched to a gene: 10. Germline V gene lookup returns CDR1 GTSNPN and CDR2 SVGIG (reference sequence). This CDR3 region has 16 residues. DNA for the CDR3: TGTGCCTGGAGCCGGGACAGGGGGTTTTGGGCCTATGGCTACACCTTC. This translates into CAWSRDRGFWAYGYTF.

This clone was observed once. The V call is TRBV5-1, the J call TRBJ1-2; D may be TRBD1 (5 bases). This CDR3 is built from 15 residues. The V end was cut by 5 bases, the J end by 0 bases, with 14 bases between. CDR1 and CDR2 (germline): SGHRS, YFSETQ. CDR3 bases: TGCGCCAGCAGGGGCTGGACAACCACTAACTATGGCTACACCTTC. The encoded protein is CASRGWTTTNYGYTF. Full variable domain (outside the CDR3, taken from reference TRBV5-1 and TRBJ1-2): KAGVTQTPRYLIKTRGQQVTLSCSPISGHRSVSWYQQTPGQGLQFLFEYFSETQRNKGNFPGRFSGRQFSNSRSEMNVSTLELGDSALYLCASRGWTTTNYGYTFGSGTRLTVV.

J is TRBJ1-5 and V is TRBV9, with 9 positions matching TRBD1. The CDR3 spans 14 residues. Germline trimming cut 4 bases from V and 5 bases from J; bases unmatched to any gene: 4. The germline V gene has CDR1 SGDLS and CDR2 YYNGEE. CDR3 residues: CASSLGQGYQPQHF. As DNA, the CDR3 is TGTGCCAGCAGCTTAGGACAGGGGTATCAGCCCCAGCATTTT.